Listed below are T cell receptor beta chains from one sample, sequenced in a study of Graves' ophthalmopathy and Graves' hyperthyroidism. TCRdb re-analysed the multiplex PCR reads in MiXCR, keeping a single row per CDR3 protein. Of 350,000 or so distinct CDR3 sequences detected, roughly a sixth appear once; the ten largest clones hold approximately 13%. The sequenced material came from peripheral blood. All receptors derive from an adult man with Graves' ophthalmopathy. Each CDR3 is given with its conserved first and last residue. The D gene is left open where the match is weak. Size tells how often a clone was seen (once, few, many) or the class of an expanded clone, and some rows leave it out.

v_gene	len	abundance	j_gene	d_gene	CDR3aa	CDR3nt
TRBV5-1	13	many	TRBJ2-7	NA	CAGKGRSSYEQYF	TGCGCCGGAAAGGGCAGGTCCTCCTACGAGCAGTACTTC
TRBV5-1	18	many	TRBJ2-2	TRBD2	CASSFGLAGVTSTGELFF	TGCGCCAGCAGCTTTGGACTAGCGGGAGTGACGAGCACCGGGGAGCTGTTTTTT
TRBV20-1	15	many	TRBJ2-5	NA	CSARGGWSAQETQYF	TGCAGTGCTAGAGGAGGTTGGAGCGCCCAAGAGACCCAGTACTTC
TRBV20-1	13	NA	TRBJ1-6	TRBD1	CSAVGQANSPLHF	TGCAGTGCCGTCGGACAGGCCAATTCACCCCTCCACTTT
TRBV30	15	few	TRBJ1-1	TRBD1	CAWSGLRTGGSEAFF	TGTGCCTGGAGTGGTCTGAGGACAGGGGGGTCTGAAGCTTTCTTT
TRBV30	13	many	TRBJ1-2	TRBD1	CAWNPGQDYGYTF	TGTGCCTGGAACCCCGGACAGGACTATGGCTACACCTTC
TRBV20-1	15	many	TRBJ1-1	NA	CSARDPGRGNTEAFF	TGCAGTGCTAGAGATCCTGGGAGGGGGAACACTGAAGCTTTCTTT
TRBV30	18	few	TRBJ1-5	TRBD1	CAWSDPPDRGFFNQPQHF	TGTGCCTGGAGTGACCCGCCGGACAGGGGTTTTTTTAATCAGCCCCAGCATTTT
TRBV5-1	14	many	TRBJ1-2	NA	CASSLLGQDYGYTF	TGCGCCAGCAGCTTGTTGGGCCAGGACTATGGCTACACCTTC
TRBV6-1	15	many	TRBJ1-2	NA	CASSDPGLTSYGYTF	TGTGCCAGCAGTGACCCGGGACTGACTTCCTATGGCTACACCTTC
TRBV5-6	15	many	TRBJ1-2	NA	CASSSAGGPNYGYTF	TGTGCCAGCAGCTCTGCTGGGGGGCCCAACTATGGCTACACCTTC
TRBV29-1	18	NA	TRBJ1-5	TRBD1	CSVARLAGTGASGQPQHF	TGCAGCGTTGCGCGCCTTGCCGGGACAGGGGCTAGCGGGCAGCCCCAGCATTTT
TRBV7-3	14	many	TRBJ1-6	NA	CASSLNTYNSPLHF	TGTGCCAGCAGCTTAAATACCTATAATTCACCCCTCCACTTT
TRBV12-3/TRBV12-4	14	many	TRBJ1-3	NA	CASSRIISGNTIYF	TGTGCCAGCAGTCGAATAATCTCTGGAAACACCATATATTTT
TRBV27	17	many	TRBJ2-7	NA	CASSLSGSTPFSYEQYF	TGTGCCAGCAGTTTATCCGGCTCGACACCCTTCAGCTACGAGCAGTACTTC
TRBV6-2/TRBV6-3	15	many	TRBJ2-2	TRBD2	CASSYLTGGTGELFF	TGTGCCAGCAGTTACCTGACGGGGGGCACCGGGGAGCTGTTTTTT
TRBV6-2/TRBV6-3	15	many	TRBJ2-4	NA	CASISGVYGKNIQYF	TGTGCCAGCATCTCCGGGGTATATGGCAAAAACATTCAGTACTTC
TRBV20-1	12	many	TRBJ1-5	NA	CSARVTGQPQHF	TGCAGTGCTAGAGTTACGGGCCAGCCCCAGCATTTT
TRBV11-2	12	many	TRBJ2-7	NA	CASSLGGLEQYF	TGTGCCAGCAGCTTAGGGGGACTCGAGCAGTACTTC
TRBV6-1	15	many	TRBJ2-4	NA	CASSDGTNPTNIQYF	TGTGCCAGCAGTGACGGGACGAATCCTACAAACATTCAGTACTTC
TRBV20-1	17	many	TRBJ2-7	NA	CSASFLGRRSWDGEQYF	TGCAGTGCTAGTTTTCTCGGACGGCGGTCGTGGGATGGCGAGCAGTACTTC
TRBV19	13	many	TRBJ2-7	NA	CASSISGFDEQYF	TGTGCCAGTAGTATCTCAGGGTTCGACGAGCAGTACTTC
TRBV4-1	16	few	TRBJ2-7	NA	CASSPSGDGASYEQYF	TGCGCCAGCAGCCCTTCAGGGGACGGTGCGTCCTACGAGCAGTACTTC
TRBV30	14	many	TRBJ1-2	NA	CAWRTRGANYGYTF	TGTGCCTGGCGGACTAGGGGAGCTAACTATGGCTACACCTTC
TRBV2	15	NA	TRBJ2-7	TRBD1	CASSEGPTGLHEQYF	TGTGCCAGCAGTGAAGGCCCGACAGGGCTCCACGAGCAGTACTTC
TRBV30	13	NA	TRBJ2-7	TRBD1	CASLGTGAYEQYF	TGTGCCTCCCTAGGGACAGGGGCCTACGAGCAGTACTTC
TRBV7-8	16	many	TRBJ1-3	TRBD1	CASSLGQGSPGNTIYF	TGTGCCAGCAGCTTAGGACAGGGGAGCCCTGGAAACACCATATATTTT
TRBV12-3/TRBV12-4	13	many	TRBJ2-5	NA	CASSLSVQETQYF	TGTGCCAGCAGTTTGTCGGTCCAAGAGACCCAGTACTTC
TRBV7-2	13	NA	TRBJ2-5	NA	CASSPSRLETQYF	TGTGCCAGCAGCCCATCCCGGTTGGAGACCCAGTACTTC
TRBV12-3/TRBV12-4	15	few	TRBJ2-7	NA	CASSLGIGTTYEQCF	TGTGCCAGCAGTTTAGGGATAGGCACTACCTACGAGCAGTGCTTC
TRBV6-1	15	many	TRBJ1-1	NA	CASSEWEGSNTEAFF	TGTGCCAGCAGTGAATGGGAGGGGTCTAACACTGAAGCTTTCTTT
TRBV6-1	12	many	TRBJ2-5	NA	CASSETKETQYF	TGTGCCAGCAGTGAAACAAAAGAGACCCAGTACTTC
TRBV19	17	many	TRBJ1-5	TRBD1	CASSTSGTGVSNQPQHF	TGTGCCAGTAGTACCTCTGGGACAGGAGTGAGCAATCAGCCCCAGCATTTT
TRBV12-5	16	many	TRBJ1-5	NA	CASGQELWDNYQPQHF	TGTGCTAGTGGTCAAGAGCTTTGGGACAATTATCAGCCCCAGCATTTT
TRBV6-1	13	NA	TRBJ2-7	TRBD1	CASGTGDPYEQYF	TGTGCCAGCGGAACAGGGGATCCCTACGAGCAGTACTTC
TRBV30	15	many	TRBJ2-7	TRBD1	CAWSVPRTGAYEQYF	TGTGCCTGGAGTGTACCAAGGACAGGGGCCTACGAGCAGTACTTC
TRBV27	18	many	TRBJ2-7	TRBD1	CASSPSRQGTRSSYEQYF	TGTGCCAGCAGTCCTAGTAGACAGGGGACAAGGAGCTCCTACGAGCAGTACTTC
TRBV6-6	22	many	TRBJ1-5	NA	CASSSISQYRDRRSRSNQPQHF	TGTGCCAGCAGTTCCATTTCGCAATACAGGGATCGCCGCTCACGTAGCAATCAGCCCCAGCATTTT
TRBV12-3/TRBV12-4	14	many	TRBJ1-1	NA	CASSKGQMNTEAFF	TGTGCCAGCAGTAAGGGACAAATGAACACTGAAGCTTTCTTT
TRBV6-5	17	many	TRBJ2-5	TRBD2	CASSLGSTSGIGETQYF	TGTGCCAGCAGTTTGGGGTCGACTAGCGGGATTGGTGAGACCCAGTACTTC
TRBV5-1	17	many	TRBJ2-5	TRBD2	CASSFFGASGSGETQYF	TGCGCCAGCAGCTTTTTTGGTGCTAGCGGGAGTGGCGAGACCCAGTACTTC
TRBV5-1	15	many	TRBJ1-6	NA	CASSFQPRNNSPLHF	TGCGCCAGCAGCTTCCAGCCACGAAATAATTCACCCCTCCACTTT
TRBV12-3/TRBV12-4	15	NA	TRBJ2-2	NA	CASSWGRAGAGELFF	TGTGCCAGCAGTTGGGGCCGGGCAGGGGCCGGGGAGCTGTTTTTT
TRBV12-3/TRBV12-4	14	few	TRBJ2-7	NA	CASSLGSGGSEQYF	TGTGCCAGCAGTTTAGGTTCTGGGGGTTCGGAGCAGTACTTC
TRBV6-2/TRBV6-3	13	many	TRBJ2-5	NA	CASSTRLFETQYF	TGTGCCAGCAGTACTAGGCTTTTCGAGACCCAGTACTTC